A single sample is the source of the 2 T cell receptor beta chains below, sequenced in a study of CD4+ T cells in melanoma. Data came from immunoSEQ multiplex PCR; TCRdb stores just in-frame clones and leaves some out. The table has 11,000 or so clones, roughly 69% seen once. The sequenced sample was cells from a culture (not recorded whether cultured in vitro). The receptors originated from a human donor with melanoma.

The CDR3, as DNA: TGTGCCAGCAGTCCCCACAGGGGTGTAAATCAGCCCCAGCATTTT. This translates into CASSPHRGVNQPQHF. The chain recombines TRBV6-1 with TRBJ1-5; TRBD1 agrees at 7 bases. Germline trimming cut 5 bases from V and 4 bases from J; bases unmatched to any gene: 8. Germline V lookup: CDR1 MNHNS, CDR2 SASEGT. CDR3 length: 15 amino acids.

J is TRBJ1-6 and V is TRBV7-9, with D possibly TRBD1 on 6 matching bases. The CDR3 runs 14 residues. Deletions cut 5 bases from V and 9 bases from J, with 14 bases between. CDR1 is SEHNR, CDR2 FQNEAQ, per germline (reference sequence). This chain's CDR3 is CASSRGGVGSPLHF. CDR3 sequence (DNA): TGTGCCAGCAGCCGAGGGGGGGTGGGTTCACCCCTCCACTTT.